Below, 32 T cell receptor beta chains from the same sample are listed, as sequenced in a study of radiation and T cells in renal cell carcinoma. Time point here: blood 4 weeks post-SBRT, at nephrectomy. Treatment noted: 15 Gy SBRT to primary tumor, nephrectomy 4 weeks later. Clones were sequenced by immunoSEQ multiplex PCR, and TCRdb holds only the in-frame ones, with some missing. The sample includes some 44,000 clones, around four fifths of them seen just once. The sample consisted of blood, taken from a patient whose treatment included radiotherapy and nephrectomy. These receptors all stem from a woman in her 70s with renal cell carcinoma.

The rearrangement uses TRBV18 and TRBJ1-1; no clear D. V was trimmed by 2 bases and J by 0 bases, leaving 4 bases between them. Germline CDR1 KGHSH, CDR2 LQKENI. There are 13 residues in the CDR3. The chain's CDR3 is CASSPGLNTEAFF. The CDR3 nucleotides are TGTGCCAGCTCACCAGGCCTGAACACTGAAGCTTTCTTT.

V is TRBV7-9 and J is TRBJ2-1; 7 bases align to TRBD1. The CDR3 loop spans 15 amino acids. The ends lost 5 bases at V and 6 bases at J; junction bases unmatched: 10. Germline CDR1 reads SEHNR; CDR2 reads FQNEAQ (reference sequence). CDR3 DNA sequence: TGTGCCAGCAGCGGAACCGGGACAGCCCTCAATGAGCAGTTCTTC. Translating gives CASSGTGTALNEQFF.

The chain has TRBV27 and TRBJ2-7; D gene uncertain. The germline CDR1 and CDR2 sequences are MNHEY and SMNVEV (reference sequence). The CDR3 covers 13 residues. V was cut by 5 bases and J by 3 bases, with 11 bases left in between. This CDR3 reads CASSVKFSYEQYF. The DNA of the CDR3 is TGTGCCAGCAGTGTGAAGTTCAGCTACGAGCAGTACTTC.

As regards this clone: One junction end does not reproduce the germline sequence, and a read error may be involved. V gene TRBV11-2 combines with J gene TRBJ2-1, with D maybe TRBD2 (7 bases). The CDR3 is made up of 15 amino acids. Germline V CDR1 and CDR2: SGHAT, FQNNGV. CDR3 DNA sequence: TGTGCCAGCAGCCCTAGGGGGGGCTTCTACACTGAGCAGTTCTTC. It is translated as CASSPRGGFYTEQFF.

CDR3 coding DNA: TGCGCCAGCAGCTGGGGACAGGGAAATCAAGAGACCCAGTACTTC. Protein sequence: CASSWGQGNQETQYF. V gene TRBV5-1 combines with J gene TRBJ2-5; 9 bases fit TRBD1. The germline V gene has CDR1 SGHRS and CDR2 YFSETQ. The CDR3 runs to 15 residues. After removal of 3 bases from V and 2 bases from J, the junction contained 5 bases not matched to a gene. The full variable domain, with the rest looked up from reference TRBV5-1 and TRBJ2-5, is KAGVTQTPRYLIKTRGQQVTLSCSPISGHRSVSWYQQTPGQGLQFLFEYFSETQRNKGNFPGRFSGRQFSNSRSEMNVSTLELGDSALYLCASSWGQGNQETQYFGPGTRLLVL.

This clone was counted a single time. V usage is TRBV2 and J usage is TRBJ2-5; 10 nucleotides agree with TRBD1. The CDR3 extends over 14 amino acids. V lost 5 bases, J lost 7 bases, and 7 bases stayed unmatched. The germline V gene has CDR1 SNHLY and CDR2 FYNNEI. The CDR3 DNA reads as TGTGCCAGCAGTCAGGACAGGGGGACTGGGACCCAGTACTTC. Encoded protein: CASSQDRGTGTQYF. The full variable domain, rest sourced from reference TRBV2 and TRBJ2-5, is EPEVTQTPSHQVTQMGQEVILRCVPISNHLYFYWYRQILGQKVEFLVSFYNNEISEKSEIFDDQFSVERPDGSNFTLKIRSTKLEDSAMYFCASSQDRGTGTQYFGPGTRLLVL.

The genes are TRBV4-1 and TRBJ1-3; TRBD1 might be the D (5 bases). The CDR3 totals 15 residues. Germline CDR1 and CDR2: MGHRA and YSYEKL. The V and J ends lost 2 bases and 4 bases respectively, with 12 bases between them. The CDR3 DNA reads as TGCGCCAGCAGCCAACCCCGGGACGGCGGAAACACCATATATTTT. It specifies CASSQPRDGGNTIYF.

This chain links TRBV5-8 with TRBJ2-7, with 7 bases fitting TRBD1. The CDR3 sequence is 14 residues long. Losses at the gene ends were 4 bases for V and 0 bases for J; bases not matched to a gene: 4. Germline CDR1 reads SGHTS; CDR2 reads YDEGEE. The CDR3 coding sequence is TGTGCCAGCAGCCACACAGGGGTCTCCTACGAGCAGTACTTC. This encodes CASSHTGVSYEQYF.

This clone has a single count. The rearrangement joins TRBV5-5 to TRBJ1-3; weak D call: TRBD1 (6 bases). Germline assignment: CDR1 SGHKS and CDR2 YYEKEE (reference sequence). Trimming took 3 bases from V and 4 from J, leaving 14 bases between them. The CDR3 totals 15 residues. In nucleotides, the CDR3 is TGTGCCAGCAGCTCCCAGGGGACCCGGGGAAACACCATATATTTT. Its translation: CASSSQGTRGNTIYF.

The chain is built from TRBV2 and TRBJ1-2; 8 bases agree with TRBD1. Germline CDR1 is SNHLY and CDR2 is FYNNEI. V shed 6 bases, J shed 6 bases, and the junction held 9 bases outside the gene matches. The CDR3 extends over 14 amino acids. The CDR3 protein is CASRPGQGGDGYTF. The CDR3 DNA reads as TGTGCCAGCAGGCCCGGACAGGGAGGGGATGGCTACACCTTC.

The V and J genes are TRBV14 and TRBJ1-3; 8 bases fit TRBD1. With V trimmed by 4 bases and J by 0 bases, 5 bases remained unmatched. The V gene's germline CDR1 is SGHDN and CDR2 FVKESK. CDR3 size: 16 residues. CDR3 region: CASSPIGQGSGNTIYF. DNA for the CDR3: TGTGCCAGCAGCCCCATAGGACAGGGCTCTGGAAACACCATATATTTT.

This chain connects TRBV14 to TRBJ2-2, with 7 positions matching TRBD1. V trimming: 6 bases; J trimming: 6 bases; junction bases outside the gene matches: 4. CDR3 length: 13 residues. Per the germline V gene, CDR1 is SGHDN and CDR2 is FVKESK. The CDR3 region has the DNA TGTGCCAGCAGGACAGGGATGGCCGGGGAGCTGTTTTTT. Protein sequence: CASRTGMAGELFF.

The chain is built from TRBV6-1 and TRBJ2-5; D unclear. TRBJ2-7 explains the end of the DNA better; the J call may be wrong. Germline V gives CDR1 MNHNS, CDR2 SASEGT. CDR3 length: 14 residues. The CDR3 region has the DNA TGTGCCAGCAGTGAATTCGGGTTTCCCTACGAGCAGTACTTC. Protein: CASSEFGFPYEQYF.

The genes are TRBV7-2 and TRBJ2-1, with 13 nucleotides matching TRBD2. The CDR3 is 15 amino acids. Germline V lookup: CDR1 SGHTA, CDR2 FQGNSA. J gave up 9 bases and V 5 bases, and 7 bases lay outside the gene matches. Written as DNA, the CDR3 is TGTGCCAGCAGCCCCGGGACTAGCGGGATCTCTGAGCAGTTCTTC. This gives the protein CASSPGTSGISEQFF.

The gene calls are TRBV10-2 and TRBJ2-5; 8 bases line up with TRBD2. J gave up 4 bases and V 5 bases, and 3 bases lay outside the gene matches. The V gene's germline CDR1 is WSHSY and CDR2 SAAADI. CDR3 length: 13 residues. The CDR3 coding sequence is TGCGCCAGCAGTTTAGCGGGATCAGAGACCCAGTACTTC. It translates to CASSLAGSETQYF.

The chain uses TRBV18 and TRBJ1-1; D may be TRBD1 (5 bases). Trimming left V 3 bases short and J 5 bases short, with 16 bases between. CDR3 length equals 15 residues. Germline CDR1 is KGHSH and CDR2 is LQKENI. This chain's CDR3 is CASSPSGGVGTEAFF. The DNA of the CDR3 is TGTGCCAGCTCACCCTCCGGGGGGGTAGGGACTGAAGCTTTCTTT.

The V and J genes are TRBV7-3 and TRBJ2-1, with D perhaps TRBD1 or TRBD2 (5 bases each). CDR1 and CDR2 (germline): SGHTA, FQGTGA. The length of the CDR3 is 14 residues. The V gene lost 5 bases and the J gene lost 5 bases, with 13 bases spanning the gap. The CDR3 region is CASSPPGTHNEQFF. The CDR3, as DNA: TGTGCCAGCAGCCCACCCGGGACGCACAATGAGCAGTTCTTC.

The sample holds a few counts of this clone. The chain uses TRBV7-2 and TRBJ1-1; 9 bases are shared with TRBD1. CDR1 and CDR2 (germline): SGHTA, FQGNSA. The CDR3 is 14 amino acids. V dropped 6 bases and J dropped 6; count of bases not matched to a gene: 8. CDR3 DNA: TGTGCCAGCAGTTCGGGACAGGGTTTTCCTGAAGCTTTCTTT. This translates into CASSSGQGFPEAFF. Full variable domain (remainder filled in from reference TRBV7-2 and TRBJ1-1): GAGVSQSPSNKVTEKGKDVELRCDPISGHTALYWYRQSLGQGLEFLIYFQGNSAPDKSGLPSDRFSAERTGGSVSTLTIQRTQQEDSAVYLCASSSGQGFPEAFFGQGTRLTVV.

The V and J genes are TRBV4-2 and TRBJ1-5, with D perhaps TRBD1 (5 bases). With 4 bases removed from V and 6 bases from J, the gap between germline ends came to 16 bases. Germline V gene data show CDR1 as LGHNA and CDR2 as YNFKEQ. The CDR3 is made up of 15 amino acids. The DNA of the CDR3 is TGTGCCAGCAGCCCCGAGGACAAGCGGGGTCAGCCCCAGCATTTT. Translated, it gives CASSPEDKRGQPQHF.

The V call is TRBV5-6, the J call TRBJ2-7; D not resolved. V lost 0 bases and J lost 5, with 15 bases in between. Germline CDR1 and CDR2: SGHDT and YYEEEE. The CDR3 sequence is 15 residues long. CDR3 nucleotide sequence: TGTGCCAGCAGCTTGGAACGGTACCAGGCCCACGAGCAGTACTTC. Residues: CASSLERYQAHEQYF.

The chain joins TRBV6-5 to TRBJ1-2; 8 bases map to TRBD1. Germline V lookup: CDR1 MNHEY, CDR2 SVGAGI. The CDR3 covers 14 residues. Unmatched junction bases numbered 10, after V lost 5 bases and J lost 8 bases. CDR3 protein: CASSHRGQGGGYTF. CDR3 in DNA: TGTGCCAGCAGTCACCGCGGACAGGGCGGCGGCTACACCTTC.

Regarding this clone: Relative to the germline gene, one junction end is altered; a read error may explain this. J is TRBJ1-2 and V is TRBV27, with 7 bases fitting TRBD1. The CDR3 totals 15 residues. Germline V CDR1 and CDR2: MNHEY, SMNVEV (reference sequence). CDR3 sequence: CASSLSGGPNSGYTF. The CDR3 DNA follows: TGTGCCAGCAGTTTGTCAGGGGGACCAAACTCTGGCTACACCTTC.

The chain couples TRBV6-5 to TRBJ2-2, with 10 bases identical to TRBD1. The V and J ends lost 8 bases and 6 bases, in that order; junction bases with no gene match: 6. The CDR3 totals 14 residues. Germline V gives CDR1 MNHEY, CDR2 SVGAGI. The CDR3 region has the DNA TGTGCCAGCTCGGGACAGGGGATTCCCGGGGAGCTGTTTTTT. The encoded protein is CASSGQGIPGELFF.

This chain connects TRBV7-9 to TRBJ2-1; maybe TRBD1 (6 bases). Trimming shortened V by 5 bases and J by 8 bases, and 16 bases separated the two germline ends. CDR1 is SEHNR, CDR2 FQNEAQ, per germline (reference sequence). The CDR3 spans 14 residues. Written as DNA, the CDR3 is TGTGCCAGCAGCCCCATGGGGGCCCATGATGAGCAGTTCTTC. Protein: CASSPMGAHDEQFF. The whole variable domain, remainder taken from reference TRBV7-9 and TRBJ2-1, is DTGVSQNPRHKITKRGQNVTFRCDPISEHNRLYWYRQTLGQGPEFLTYFQNEAQLEKSRLLSDRFSAERPKGSFSTLEIQRTEQGDSAMYLCASSPMGAHDEQFFGPGTRLTVL.

The chain combines TRBV14 with TRBJ1-6; D gene uncertain. From germline, CDR1 is SGHDN and CDR2 FVKESK. This CDR3 region has 13 residues. Trimming shortened V by 0 bases and J by 7 bases, and 4 bases separated the two germline ends. Here the CDR3 DNA reads TGTGCCAGCAGCCAAGACCTGAATTCACCCCTCCACTTT. It codes for CASSQDLNSPLHF.

The rearrangement joins TRBV5-1 to TRBJ2-5; 7 bases are a match to TRBD1. The CDR3 is 13 amino acids. J lost 4 bases, V lost 6 bases, and 6 bases had no gene match. Germline V gene sequence: CDR1 SGHRS, CDR2 YFSETQ. CDR3 sequence reads: CASNDRAGETQYF. CDR3 nucleotides: TGCGCCAGCAACGACAGGGCCGGAGAGACCCAGTACTTC.

J is TRBJ2-1 and V is TRBV2, with D maybe TRBD1 (6 bases). Germline V lookup: CDR1 SNHLY, CDR2 FYNNEI. V lost 3 bases to trimming and J lost 8 bases, with 20 bases between them. This CDR3 is built from 16 residues. As DNA, the CDR3 is TGTGCCAGCAGTGATACAGGGTCCGGGAAATTGCATGAGCAGTTCTTC. Protein product: CASSDTGSGKLHEQFF.

V usage is TRBV5-1 and J usage is TRBJ2-5; the match to TRBD1 covers 10 bases. Germline loops: CDR1 SGHRS, CDR2 YFSETQ. The CDR3 is 15 amino acids. The V segment lost 5 bases and the J segment 4 bases; nucleotides outside the gene matches: 8. In DNA form, the CDR3 reads TGCGCCAGCAGGGAAGACAGGGGGCTGTCAGAGACCCAGTACTTC. It encodes CASREDRGLSETQYF.

The chain combines TRBV4-1 with TRBJ2-5; no definite D call. Trimming pared 0 bases from V and 5 bases from J, leaving 10 bases between. Looked up from germline, CDR1 is MGHRA and CDR2 is YSYEKL. CDR3 size: 14 residues. The CDR3 here is CASSQDLLGETQYF. The CDR3 bases are TGCGCCAGCAGCCAAGATCTCCTTGGGGAGACCCAGTACTTC.

The CDR3: CASSPMIGGSYEQYF. The CDR3 nucleotides are TGTGCCAGCAGCCCCATGATTGGAGGCTCCTACGAGCAGTACTTC. The genes are TRBV5-6 and TRBJ2-7; tentatively, D is TRBD2 (5 bases). Germline loops: CDR1 SGHDT, CDR2 YYEEEE. With 4 bases removed from V and 0 bases from J, the gap between germline ends came to 14 bases. This CDR3 has 15 residues.

The J gene is TRBJ2-5, the V gene TRBV2, with 8 nucleotides matching TRBD2. The germline gives CDR1 SNHLY, CDR2 FYNNEI. The CDR3 is made up of 15 amino acids. The J segment lost 1 base and the V segment lost 6 bases, leaving 7 bases of the junction unmatched. CDR3 amino acids: CASSSGRGIQETQYF. In DNA form, the CDR3 reads TGTGCCAGCAGCTCCGGGAGGGGTATCCAAGAGACCCAGTACTTC. Variable domain in full (rest from reference TRBV2 and TRBJ2-5): EPEVTQTPSHQVTQMGQEVILRCVPISNHLYFYWYRQILGQKVEFLVSFYNNEISEKSEIFDDQFSVERPDGSNFTLKIRSTKLEDSAMYFCASSSGRGIQETQYFGPGTRLLVL.

The V call is TRBV7-6, the J call TRBJ1-2; possibly TRBD1 for D (5 bases). The CDR3 sequence is 13 residues long. CDR1 is SGHVS, CDR2 FNYEAQ, per germline. V was pared by 5 bases and J by 4 bases, with 11 bases between. The CDR3 loop reads CASSQAGFYGYTF. The CDR3 coding sequence is TGTGCCAGCAGCCAGGCAGGGTTCTATGGCTACACCTTC.